This T cell receptor beta chain is drawn from a study of cytomegalovirus exposure and HLA in healthy donors. Findings and limits, study-wide: The authors enumerated over 150 TCR beta chains as linked to cytomegalovirus. Most TCR sequences showed up rarely, but some public TCRs showed up in many donors.

Losses at the gene ends were 3 bases for V and 4 bases for J; bases not matched to a gene: 8. The CDR3 is 15 residues long. CDR1 SNHLY and CDR2 FYNNEI come from the germline V gene. Concerning this clone itself: What it recognizes is unknown.

TCRdb keeps only in-frame clones here, not all; method: immunoSEQ multiplex PCR. The sample includes fewer than 250,000 clones, about 86% of them seen just once. The receptor's source is a man younger than 30 in good health and CMV-seronegative. The chain couples TRBV2 to TRBJ2-7; 8 nucleotides line up with TRBD2. Sequencing input: PBMCs. This chain's CDR3 is CASSDQLADTYEQYF. In nucleotides, the CDR3 is TGTGCCAGCAGTGACCAACTAGCGGATACTTACGAGCAGTACTTC.